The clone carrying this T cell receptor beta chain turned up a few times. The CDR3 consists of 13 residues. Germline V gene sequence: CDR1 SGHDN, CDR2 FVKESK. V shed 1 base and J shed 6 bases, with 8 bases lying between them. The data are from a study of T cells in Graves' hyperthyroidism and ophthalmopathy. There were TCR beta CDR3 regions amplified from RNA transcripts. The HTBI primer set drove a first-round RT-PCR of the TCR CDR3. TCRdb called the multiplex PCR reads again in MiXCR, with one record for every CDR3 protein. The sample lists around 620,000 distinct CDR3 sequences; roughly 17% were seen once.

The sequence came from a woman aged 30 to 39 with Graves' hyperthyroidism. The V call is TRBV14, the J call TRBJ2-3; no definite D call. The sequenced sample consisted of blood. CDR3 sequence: CASSQGWADTQYF. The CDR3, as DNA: TGTGCCAGCAGCCAAGGGTGGGCGGATACGCAGTATTTT.